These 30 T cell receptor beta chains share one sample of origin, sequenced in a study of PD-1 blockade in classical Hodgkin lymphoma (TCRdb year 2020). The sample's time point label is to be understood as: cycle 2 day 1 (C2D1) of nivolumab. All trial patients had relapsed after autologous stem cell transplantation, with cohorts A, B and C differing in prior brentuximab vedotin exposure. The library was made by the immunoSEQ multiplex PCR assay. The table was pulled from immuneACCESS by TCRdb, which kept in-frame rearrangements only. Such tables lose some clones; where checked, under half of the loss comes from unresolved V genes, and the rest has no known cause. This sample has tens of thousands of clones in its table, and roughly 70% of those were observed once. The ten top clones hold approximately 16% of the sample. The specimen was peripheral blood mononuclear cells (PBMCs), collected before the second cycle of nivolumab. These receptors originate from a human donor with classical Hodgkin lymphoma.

CDR3 residues: CASSLGGEDTQYF. CDR3 coding DNA: TGTGCCAGCTCCCTTGGGGGCGAAGATACGCAGTATTTT. The J gene is TRBJ2-3, the V gene TRBV18, with D perhaps matching TRBD1 (6 bases). Germline V gene lookup returns CDR1 KGHSH and CDR2 LQKENI. The CDR3 extends over 13 amino acids. Trimming removed 6 bases at V and 5 bases at J, with 12 bases between.

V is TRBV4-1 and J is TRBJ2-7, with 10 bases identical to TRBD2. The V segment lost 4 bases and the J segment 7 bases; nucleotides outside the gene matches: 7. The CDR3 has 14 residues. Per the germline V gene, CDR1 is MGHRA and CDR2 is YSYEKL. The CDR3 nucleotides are TGCGCCAGCAGCCGGGCAGCGGGGGGGGGTGAGCAGTACGTC. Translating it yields CASSRAAGGGEQYV.

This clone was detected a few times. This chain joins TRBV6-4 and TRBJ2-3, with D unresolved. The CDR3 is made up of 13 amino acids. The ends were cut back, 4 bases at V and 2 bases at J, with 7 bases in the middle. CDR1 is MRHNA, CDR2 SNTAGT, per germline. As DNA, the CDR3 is TGTGCCAGCAGTGCCTCCAACACAGATACGCAGTATTTT. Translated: CASSASNTDTQYF.

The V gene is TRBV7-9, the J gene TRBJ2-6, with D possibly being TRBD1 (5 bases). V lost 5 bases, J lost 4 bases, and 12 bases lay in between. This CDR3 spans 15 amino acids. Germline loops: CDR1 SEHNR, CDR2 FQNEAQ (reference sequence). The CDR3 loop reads CASSTQGTGANVLTF. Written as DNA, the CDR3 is TGTGCCAGCAGCACTCAGGGTACCGGGGCCAACGTCCTGACTTTC.

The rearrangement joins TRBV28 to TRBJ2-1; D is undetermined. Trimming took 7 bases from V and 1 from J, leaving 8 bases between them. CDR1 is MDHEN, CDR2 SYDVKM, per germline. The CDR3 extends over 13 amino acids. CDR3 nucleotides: TGTGCCAGCACACCCTCATCCTACAATGAGCAGTTCTTC. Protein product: CASTPSSYNEQFF.

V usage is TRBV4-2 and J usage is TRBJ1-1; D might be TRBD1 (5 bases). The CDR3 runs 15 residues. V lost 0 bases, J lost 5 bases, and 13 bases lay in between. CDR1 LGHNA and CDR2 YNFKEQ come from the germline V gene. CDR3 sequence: CASSQDGGARTEAFF. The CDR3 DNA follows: TGTGCCAGCAGCCAAGACGGAGGGGCGCGTACTGAAGCTTTCTTT.

Written as DNA, the CDR3 is TGTGCCAGCAGCTTAGATGGGGGGGTGAAAAACATTCAGTACTTC. Protein sequence: CASSLDGGVKNIQYF. The V call is TRBV7-9, the J call TRBJ2-4, with TRBD2 identical over 7 bases. The germline CDR1 and CDR2 sequences are SEHNR and FQNEAQ (reference sequence). The CDR3 spans 15 residues. Trimming at V came to 1 base and at J to 4 bases, leaving 4 bases not matched to a gene.

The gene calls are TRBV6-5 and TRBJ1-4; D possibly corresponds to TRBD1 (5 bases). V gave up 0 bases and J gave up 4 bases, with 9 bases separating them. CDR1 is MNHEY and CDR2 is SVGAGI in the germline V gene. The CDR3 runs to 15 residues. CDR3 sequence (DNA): TGTGCCAGCAGTTACTCGGGGACGCTTAATGAAAAACTGTTTTTT. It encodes CASSYSGTLNEKLFF.

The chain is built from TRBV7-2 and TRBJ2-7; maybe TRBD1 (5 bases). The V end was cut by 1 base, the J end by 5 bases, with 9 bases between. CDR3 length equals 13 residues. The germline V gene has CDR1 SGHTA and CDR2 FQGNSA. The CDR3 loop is CASSLVRANEQYF. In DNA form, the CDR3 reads TGTGCCAGCAGCTTAGTCAGGGCAAACGAGCAGTACTTC.

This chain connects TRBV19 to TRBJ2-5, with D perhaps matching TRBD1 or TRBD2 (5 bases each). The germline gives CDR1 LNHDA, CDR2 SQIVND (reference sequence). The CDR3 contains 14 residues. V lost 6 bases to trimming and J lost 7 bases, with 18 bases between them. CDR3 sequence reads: CASSLGGGSRTQYF. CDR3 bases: TGTGCCAGTAGCTTGGGTGGGGGTTCAAGGACCCAGTACTTC. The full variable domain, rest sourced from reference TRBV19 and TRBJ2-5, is DGGITQSPKYLFRKEGQNVTLSCEQNLNHDAMYWYRQDPGQGLRLIYYSQIVNDFQKGDIAEGYSVSREKKESFPLTVTSAQKNPTAFYLCASSLGGGSRTQYFGPGTRLLVL.

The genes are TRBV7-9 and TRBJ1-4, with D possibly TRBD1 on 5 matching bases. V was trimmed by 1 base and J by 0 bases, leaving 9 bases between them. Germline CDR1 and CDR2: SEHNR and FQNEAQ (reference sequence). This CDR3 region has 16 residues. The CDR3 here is CASSLGTGATNEKLFF. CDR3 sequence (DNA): TGTGCCAGCAGCTTAGGCACAGGAGCAACTAATGAAAAACTGTTTTTT. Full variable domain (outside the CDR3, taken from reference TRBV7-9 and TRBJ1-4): DTGVSQNPRHKITKRGQNVTFRCDPISEHNRLYWYRQTLGQGPEFLTYFQNEAQLEKSRLLSDRFSAERPKGSFSTLEIQRTEQGDSAMYLCASSLGTGATNEKLFFGSGTQLSVL.

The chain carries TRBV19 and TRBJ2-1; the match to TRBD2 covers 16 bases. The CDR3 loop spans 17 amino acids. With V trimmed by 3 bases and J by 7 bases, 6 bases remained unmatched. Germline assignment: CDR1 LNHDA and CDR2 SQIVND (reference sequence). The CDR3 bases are TGTGCCAGTAGTATGGGGACTAGCGGGGGGGCCCGAAATGAGCAGTTCTTC. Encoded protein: CASSMGTSGGARNEQFF.

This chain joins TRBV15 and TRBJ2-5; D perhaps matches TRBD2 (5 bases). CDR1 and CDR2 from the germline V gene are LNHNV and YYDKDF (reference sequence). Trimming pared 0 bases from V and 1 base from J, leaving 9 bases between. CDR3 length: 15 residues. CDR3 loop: CATSRDPGSQETQYF. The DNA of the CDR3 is TGTGCCACCAGCAGAGATCCGGGGAGCCAAGAGACCCAGTACTTC.

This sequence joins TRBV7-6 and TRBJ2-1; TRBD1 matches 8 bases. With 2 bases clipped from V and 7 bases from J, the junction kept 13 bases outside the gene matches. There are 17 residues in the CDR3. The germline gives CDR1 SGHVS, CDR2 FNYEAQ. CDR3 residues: CASSLFFMGQDDNEQFF. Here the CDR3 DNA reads TGTGCCAGCAGCTTATTTTTTATGGGACAGGATGATAATGAGCAGTTCTTC. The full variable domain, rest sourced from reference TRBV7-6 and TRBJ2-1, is GAGVSQSPRYKVTKRGQDVALRCDPISGHVSLYWYRQALGQGPEFLTYFNYEAQQDKSGLPNDRFSAERPEGSISTLTIQRTEQRDSAMYRCASSLFFMGQDDNEQFFGPGTRLTVL.

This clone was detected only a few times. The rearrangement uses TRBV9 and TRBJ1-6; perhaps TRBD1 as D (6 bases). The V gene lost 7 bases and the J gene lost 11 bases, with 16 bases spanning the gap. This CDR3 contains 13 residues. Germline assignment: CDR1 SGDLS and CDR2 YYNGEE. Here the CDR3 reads CASAEGVGTPLHF. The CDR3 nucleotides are TGTGCCAGCGCCGAGGGGGTGGGGACACCCCTCCACTTT.

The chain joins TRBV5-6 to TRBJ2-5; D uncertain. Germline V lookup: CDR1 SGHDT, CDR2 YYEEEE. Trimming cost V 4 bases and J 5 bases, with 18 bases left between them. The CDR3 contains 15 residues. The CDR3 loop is CASSGVGASGETQYF. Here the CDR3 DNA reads TGTGCCAGCAGCGGGGTGGGCGCATCCGGTGAGACCCAGTACTTC.

The CDR3 nucleotides are TGTGCCAGCAGCTTTTCCCCGGGAGAGACCCAGTACTTC. Translated, it gives CASSFSPGETQYF. The chain employs TRBV7-2 and TRBJ2-5; D is unclear. CDR1 is SGHTA, CDR2 FQGNSA, per germline. The CDR3 runs 13 residues. V was pared by 3 bases and J by 4 bases, with 9 bases between.

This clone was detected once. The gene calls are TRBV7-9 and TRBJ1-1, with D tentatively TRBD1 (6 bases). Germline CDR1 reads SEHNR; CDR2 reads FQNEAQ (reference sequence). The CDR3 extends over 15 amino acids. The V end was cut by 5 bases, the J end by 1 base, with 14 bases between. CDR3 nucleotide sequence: TGTGCCAGCAGCCCCCCGGGGGCGCGGAACACTGAAGCTTTCTTT. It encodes CASSPPGARNTEAFF.

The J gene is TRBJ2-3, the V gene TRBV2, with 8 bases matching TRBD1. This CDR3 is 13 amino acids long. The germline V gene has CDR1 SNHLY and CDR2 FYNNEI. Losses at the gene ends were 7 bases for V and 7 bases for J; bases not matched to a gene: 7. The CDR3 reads CASTPDRDNTQYF. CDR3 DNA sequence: TGTGCCAGCACCCCGGACAGGGATAATACGCAGTATTTT.

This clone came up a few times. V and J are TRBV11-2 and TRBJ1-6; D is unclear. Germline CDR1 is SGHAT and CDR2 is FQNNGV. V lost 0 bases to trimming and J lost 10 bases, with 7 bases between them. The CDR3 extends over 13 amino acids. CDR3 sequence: CASSLEWESPLHF. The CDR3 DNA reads TGTGCCAGCAGCTTAGAGTGGGAATCACCCCTCCACTTT.

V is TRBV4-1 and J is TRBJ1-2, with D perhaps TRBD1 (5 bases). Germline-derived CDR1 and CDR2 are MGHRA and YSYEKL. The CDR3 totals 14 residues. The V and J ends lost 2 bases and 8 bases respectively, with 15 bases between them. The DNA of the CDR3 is TGCGCCAGCAGCCAAACGACTGGGACTAAGGGCTACACCTTC. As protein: CASSQTTGTKGYTF.

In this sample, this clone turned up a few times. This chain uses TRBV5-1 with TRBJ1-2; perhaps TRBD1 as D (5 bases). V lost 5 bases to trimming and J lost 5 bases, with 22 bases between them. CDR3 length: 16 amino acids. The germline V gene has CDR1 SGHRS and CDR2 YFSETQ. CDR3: CASSFLATGTDYGYTF. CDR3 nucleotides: TGCGCCAGCAGTTTCCTCGCTACCGGGACGGATTATGGCTACACCTTC.

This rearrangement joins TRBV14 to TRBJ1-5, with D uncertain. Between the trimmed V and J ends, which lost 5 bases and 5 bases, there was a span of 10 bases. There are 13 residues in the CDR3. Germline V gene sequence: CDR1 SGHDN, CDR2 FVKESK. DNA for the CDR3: TGTGCCAGCAGCTCACAAACCGATCAGCCCCAGCATTTT. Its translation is CASSSQTDQPQHF. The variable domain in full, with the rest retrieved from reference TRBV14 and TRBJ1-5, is EAGVTQFPSHSVIEKGQTVTLRCDPISGHDNLYWYRRVMGKEIKFLLHFVKESKQDESGMPNNRFLAERTGGTYSTLKVQPAELEDSGVYFCASSSQTDQPQHFGDGTRLSIL.

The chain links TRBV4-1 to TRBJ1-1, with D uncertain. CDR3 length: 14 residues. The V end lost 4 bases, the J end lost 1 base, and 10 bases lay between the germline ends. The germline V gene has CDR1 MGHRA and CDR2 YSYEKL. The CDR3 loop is CASSRLDPNTEAFF. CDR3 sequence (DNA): TGCGCCAGCAGCCGACTGGATCCGAACACTGAAGCTTTCTTT.

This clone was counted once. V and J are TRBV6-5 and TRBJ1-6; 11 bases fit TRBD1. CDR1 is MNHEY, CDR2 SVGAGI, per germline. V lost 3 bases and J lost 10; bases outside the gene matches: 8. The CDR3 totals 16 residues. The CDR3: CASSYRGQGEKSPLHF. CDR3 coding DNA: TGTGCCAGCAGTTATCGGGGACAGGGGGAAAAATCACCCCTCCACTTT.

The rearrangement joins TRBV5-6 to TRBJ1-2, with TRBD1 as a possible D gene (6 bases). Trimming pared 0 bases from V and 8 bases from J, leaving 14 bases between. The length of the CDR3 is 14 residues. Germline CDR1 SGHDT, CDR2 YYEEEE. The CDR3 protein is CASSLVTGRRGYTF. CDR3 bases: TGTGCCAGCAGCTTGGTAACAGGGCGGAGGGGCTACACCTTC.

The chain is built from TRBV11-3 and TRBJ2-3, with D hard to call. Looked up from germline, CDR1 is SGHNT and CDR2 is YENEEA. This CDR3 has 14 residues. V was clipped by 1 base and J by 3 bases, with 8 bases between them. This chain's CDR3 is CASSLGSGTDTQYF. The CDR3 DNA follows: TGTGCCAGCAGCTTAGGTTCTGGGACAGATACGCAGTATTTT.

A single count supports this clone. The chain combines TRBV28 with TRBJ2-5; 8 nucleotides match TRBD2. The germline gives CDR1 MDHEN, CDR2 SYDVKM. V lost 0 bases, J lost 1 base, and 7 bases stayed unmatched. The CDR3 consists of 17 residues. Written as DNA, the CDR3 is TGTGCCAGCAGTTTATGGCCCCGGGGGGGATCCCAAGAGACCCAGTACTTC. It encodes CASSLWPRGGSQETQYF.

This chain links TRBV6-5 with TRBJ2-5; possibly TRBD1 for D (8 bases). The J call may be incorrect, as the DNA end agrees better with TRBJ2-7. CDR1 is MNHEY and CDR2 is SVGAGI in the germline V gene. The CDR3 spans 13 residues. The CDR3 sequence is CASSTGGGYEQYF. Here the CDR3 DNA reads TGTGCCAGCAGTACAGGGGGGGGCTACGAGCAGTACTTC.

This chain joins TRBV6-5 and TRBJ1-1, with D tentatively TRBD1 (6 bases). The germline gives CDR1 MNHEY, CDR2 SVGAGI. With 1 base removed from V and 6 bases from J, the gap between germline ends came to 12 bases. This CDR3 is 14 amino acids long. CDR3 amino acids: CASSYFGEGAEAFF. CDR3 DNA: TGTGCCAGCAGTTACTTCGGGGAGGGGGCTGAAGCTTTCTTT.